This T cell receptor beta chain came from a study of CD8 T cells in Susac syndrome. Roughly 0.5 to 1 ug RNA was reverse transcribed with random hexamers. A multiplex approach, immunoSEQ multiplex PCR, amplified TCR beta CDR3 across 54 Vbeta and 13 Jbeta. One entry per CDR3 protein results from TCRdb running MiXCR on the immunoSEQ multiplex PCR reads. The sample carries approximately 77,000 distinct CDR3 sequences, approximately 94% recorded once. The V end lost 6 bases, the J end lost 7 bases, and 18 bases lay between the germline ends. The CDR3 is 14 amino acids. The TCR was taken from a human donor with Susac syndrome. The sequencing input was CD4+ T cells from PBMCs. The chain links TRBV12-3 or TRBV12-4 to TRBJ2-5, with D perhaps TRBD1 or TRBD2 (5 bases each). The CDR3 nucleotides are TGTGCCAGCAGGTCGGGGCTAAGCGAGGGGACCCAGTACTTC. This encodes CASRSGLSEGTQYF.